This entry describes one T cell receptor (beta chain). Its antigen remains unidentified. Germline V gives CDR1 SGHRS, CDR2 YFSETQ. Trimming stripped 3 bases from V and 4 bases from J, with 10 bases between. The CDR3 covers 13 residues. Survey-level resolution applied to immunoSEQ assay v3.0. Sequencing had a target that covered roughly 40,000-55,000 T-cell genomes per sample. The data were produced by immunoSEQ multiplex PCR, yet TCRdb's version contains in-frame clones alone and is incomplete. Of some 25,000 clones listed, about 86% were seen once; the top ten hold 3.6%. This sample was taken from a study of long-term antiretroviral therapy in people with HIV. Study-wide points: Following ART, diversity rose but still fell short of transplant donor controls. Specimen acquisition occurred between about 2004 and 2018, potentially under older ART regimens. Controls showed broader CDR3 length ranges than did the HIV repertoires.

Here the sequenced sample was unsorted PBMCs, taken 1.9 years after starting antiretroviral therapy. The sequence was collected from a woman aged 25-40 years with HIV. The chain employs TRBV5-1 and TRBJ1-1; D unresolved. Here the CDR3 reads CASSSSVITEAFF. The CDR3, as DNA: TGCGCCAGCAGCTCATCCGTTATCACTGAAGCTTTCTTT.